The entry below gives a single T cell receptor (beta chain) sequence along with its context. There is no known antigen for this receptor. The junction does not match germline at one end; this may be a read error. This specimen comes from a study of blood T cells in healthy people across ages (dated by TCRdb to about 2015). Regarding the study in general: In model experiments, roughly one uniquely barcoded TCR beta cDNA molecule per two T cells was captured by template switching. Using deep sequencing normalized with unique cDNA molecular identifiers, the study measured how TCR beta repertoire diversity changes with age. Four age groups were formed from the donors: young (average approximately 16 years), middle-aged (approximately 40), aged (62) and long-lived (about 80). To avoid experimental bias, donors of different ages were spread randomly across the sequencing lanes. For two donors (one aged 18 to 29 and one aged 80 or older), the study analyzed two additional independent replicas of 1 million unique cDNA reads from the same blood draw. Findings and caveats that apply to the study as a whole: Total diversity estimates from one million sequenced T cells were considered lower bounds and underestimates. Since profiling was done on bulk unsorted PBMCs, naive and antigen-experienced compartments could not be conclusively compared. Observed TCR beta diversity per million T cells fell roughly linearly with age, and a significant reduction was already apparent by age roughly 40. Because the CMV infection status of the donors was unknown, age-related changes in expanded clonotypes may potentially have been confounded. There was a strong correlation between observed TCR beta diversity and the percentage of naive T cells measured by flow cytometry. Compared with the aged group, more naive CD4+ T cells, fewer expanded clones and increased TCR diversity were shown by the long-lived group, suggesting age selection.

Library prep was done by 5' RACE. For sequencing, an Illumina HiSeq 2500 was employed. A second PCR of 7 to 11 cycles was run with a J-beta primer mix and a sample-barcoded 5' primer. A unique molecular identifier was introduced onto each TCR beta cDNA molecule by a template-switch 5' adaptor carrying 12 random nucleotides. Each sample yielded at least 2.5 million CDR3-containing paired-end reads. All of the RNA was converted into first-strand cDNA using the Mint cDNA synthesis kit, with a TRBC-specific oligonucleotide serving as the primer. Following uracil-DNA glycosylase treatment, a first 18-cycle PCR with universal primers M1SS and BC2_uni_R was performed on all cDNA. Regarding the original processing steps: Normalization of each sample was performed by random selection of 1 million high-quality reads, each carrying a distinct molecular identifier. Reads sharing molecular identifiers were discarded rather than binned into consensus sequences. MiTCR, run with a Q25 quality threshold and the strictest error-elimination algorithm, handled CDR3 identification, clonotype clustering and error correction. A nonparametric unseen species model using Euler transformation provided a lower-bound estimate of total TCR beta diversity. The public reads were reprocessed in TCRdb via fastp at Q25 and MiXCR, keeping in-frame beta chains. Rows are unified per CDR3 protein, each entry keeping the most common DNA and genes. For this entry, the V and J calls and clone size follow TCRdb and not the study's own pipeline. Across this sample there are hundreds of thousands of distinct CDR3 sequences, with 25% to 30% seen only once. Clones ranked in the top ten supply 15% to 18% of the sample.

Reading from cysteine to phenylalanine, the CDR3 counts 17 amino acids. Just CDR3 DNA is preserved here, 51 bases in frame from base 1. Sequences SGHTA (CDR1) and FQGNSA (CDR2) are obtained from the germline V gene. The approximately 41 donors, aged about 6 to 95 years, were systemically healthy Caucasian individuals from Russia. Each donor gave about 10 milliliters of peripheral blood, drawn into EDTA-treated Vacutainer tubes. Ficoll-Paque density-gradient centrifugation was used to isolate PBMCs, with at least 7 million per sample. Trizol reagent was used to extract total RNA from PBMCs, with at least 5 micrograms per sample. Naive CD45RAhigh/CD27high T cell percentages were measured by flow cytometry on a PBMC aliquot from every donor.

Sequencing used blood. The rearrangement joined TRBV7-2 to TRBJ2-7; 9 central nucleotides agree with TRBD2. This clonotype was obtained from a woman of 80 years or more in good health. For the CDR3, the sequence is CAGSKMGGGASYNEQYF. The DNA sequence is TGTGCCGGCAGCAAAATGGGCGGGGGGGCCTCCTACAATGAGCAGTACTTC.